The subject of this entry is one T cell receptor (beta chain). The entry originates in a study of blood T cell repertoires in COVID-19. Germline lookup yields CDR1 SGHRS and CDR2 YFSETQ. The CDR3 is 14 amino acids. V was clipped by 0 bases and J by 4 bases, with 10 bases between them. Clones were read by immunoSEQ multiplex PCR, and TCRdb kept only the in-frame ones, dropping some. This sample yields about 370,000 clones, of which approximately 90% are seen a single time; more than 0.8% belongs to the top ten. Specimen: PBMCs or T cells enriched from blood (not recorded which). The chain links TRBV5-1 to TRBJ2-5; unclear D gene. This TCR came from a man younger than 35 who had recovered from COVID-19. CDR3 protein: CASSLGSARETQYF. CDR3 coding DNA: TGCGCCAGCAGCTTGGGCTCCGCTAGAGAGACCCAGTACTTC. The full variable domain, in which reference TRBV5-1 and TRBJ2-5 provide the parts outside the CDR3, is KAGVTQTPRYLIKTRGQQVTLSCSPISGHRSVSWYQQTPGQGLQFLFEYFSETQRNKGNFPGRFSGRQFSNSRSEMNVSTLELGDSALYLCASSLGSARETQYFGPGTRLLVL.